One and the same sample provided the 23 T cell receptor beta chains below, sequenced in a study of shared clonotypes between healthy human individuals. Generated by immunoSEQ multiplex PCR, the TCRdb table keeps only in-frame clones and is missing some. The table lists 500,000 to 650,000 clones, around 78% of them singletons. Specimen: PBMCs. The origin of the receptors is a woman in her thirties or forties in good health. Some clones in this sample may be carry-over from other donors' samples.

This clone was counted a few times. The chain has TRBV18 and TRBJ2-1; the D gene is possibly TRBD2 (6 bases). The germline CDR1 and CDR2 sequences are KGHSH and LQKENI. The CDR3 spans 17 residues. V was shortened by 5 bases and J by 0 bases, with 17 bases between the two germline ends. This chain's CDR3 is CASSTQRATSSYNEQFF. In DNA, the CDR3 is TGTGCCAGCTCAACTCAGCGGGCTACCTCCTCCTACAATGAGCAGTTCTTC.

This chain joins TRBV10-3 and TRBJ1-1; 8 bases align to TRBD1. The germline CDR1 and CDR2 sequences are ENHRY and SYGVKD. This CDR3 region has 13 residues. The junction had 2 bases not matched to a gene; V was cut back by 3 bases and J by 5 bases. The DNA for the CDR3 is TGTGCCATCAGTGACAGGGGGCATACTGAAGCTTTCTTT. It yields the protein CAISDRGHTEAFF.

This clone was seen ten or more times. The chain employs TRBV5-1 and TRBJ1-2; D ambiguous. This CDR3 contains 14 residues. CDR1 and CDR2 from the germline V gene are SGHRS and YFSETQ. V was shortened by 1 base and J by 8 bases, with 15 bases between the two germline ends. The CDR3 reads CASSLLSGLRGYTF. The CDR3 DNA follows: TGCGCCAGCAGCTTGCTCTCGGGTTTGAGAGGCTACACCTTC.

The chain links TRBV30 to TRBJ2-1; D remains ambiguous. There are 11 residues in the CDR3. Germline V gives CDR1 GTSNPN, CDR2 SVGIG (reference sequence). V lost 3 bases and J 9 bases, leaving 9 bases between the germline ends. The CDR3: CAWRLVGEQFF. CDR3 nucleotides: TGTGCCTGGAGGCTGGTGGGTGAGCAGTTCTTC.

This rearrangement joins TRBV9 to TRBJ2-2, with TRBD1 as a possible D gene (6 bases). Per germline, CDR1 SGDLS and CDR2 YYNGEE. V shed 4 bases and J shed 3 bases, with 16 bases lying between them. This CDR3 has 16 amino acids. In DNA, the CDR3 is TGTGCCAGCAGCCCCAGGGGAAGGGGCGACACCGGGGAGCTGTTTTTT. It specifies CASSPRGRGDTGELFF.

This rearrangement joins TRBV5-1 to TRBJ1-2; 8 bases match TRBD1. The J segment lost 9 bases and the V segment lost 0 bases, leaving 7 bases of the junction unmatched. CDR3 length: 14 residues. The germline CDR1 and CDR2 sequences are SGHRS and YFSETQ. The CDR3 reads CASSLGQGFMSYTF. CDR3 in DNA: TGCGCCAGCAGCTTGGGACAGGGGTTTATGAGCTACACCTTC.

This clone was seen only a few times. The sample carries other DNA sequences with the same CDR3. The V call is TRBV7-9, the J call TRBJ2-1; D gene ambiguous. This CDR3 contains 11 residues. The V end lost 3 bases, the J end lost 8 bases, and 5 bases lay between the germline ends. Germline CDR1 reads SEHNR; CDR2 reads FQNEAQ (reference sequence). The CDR3 spells CASSFFDEQFF. In nucleotides, the CDR3 is TGTGCCAGCAGCTTTTTCGATGAGCAGTTCTTC.

The J gene is TRBJ2-4, the V gene TRBV28, with 13 bases aligning to TRBD2. Germline CDR1 is MDHEN and CDR2 is SYDVKM. Trimming at V came to 4 bases and at J to 7 bases, leaving 4 bases not matched to a gene. The length of the CDR3 is 15 residues. The CDR3 nucleotides read TGTGCCAGCAGTTCCCCGGGACTAGCGGGGAACATTCAGTACTTC. Residues: CASSSPGLAGNIQYF.

The chain uses TRBV4-1 and TRBJ2-4; 8 bases match TRBD2. With 4 bases clipped from V and 6 bases from J, the junction kept 8 bases outside the gene matches. The CDR3 runs to 15 residues. Germline V gives CDR1 MGHRA, CDR2 YSYEKL. CDR3 region: CASSPFSSGRNIQYF. The CDR3 DNA reads as TGCGCCAGCAGCCCCTTCTCCAGCGGGAGAAACATTCAGTACTTC.

The chain uses TRBV5-1 and TRBJ1-1; 9 bases are shared with TRBD1. CDR3 size: 15 residues. Trimming took 4 bases from V and 2 from J; bases not matched to a gene: 6. Germline CDR1 reads SGHRS; CDR2 reads YFSETQ. For the CDR3, the DNA is TGCGCCAGCAGCCCCTGGACAGGGGAAAACACTGAAGCTTTCTTT. Protein product: CASSPWTGENTEAFF.

The chain employs TRBV6-1 and TRBJ1-5; D perhaps matches TRBD1 (6 bases). V was pared by 6 bases and J by 3 bases, with 12 bases between. CDR3 length: 14 amino acids. The germline V gene encodes CDR1 MNHNS and CDR2 SASEGT. In nucleotides, the CDR3 is TGTGCCAGCAGCCCGAGGACAGACAATCAGCCCCAGCATTTT. The encoded protein is CASSPRTDNQPQHF.

The rearrangement uses TRBV4-3 and TRBJ2-1; D gene ambiguous. This CDR3 has 15 amino acids. Trimming removed 0 bases from V and 3 bases from J, with 9 bases in between. The germline V gene encodes CDR1 LGHNA and CDR2 YSLEER. As DNA, the CDR3 is TGCGCCAGCAGCCAAGATTGGCAGAACTACAATGAGCAGTTCTTC. This translates into CASSQDWQNYNEQFF.

A remark on this clone: The junction differs from germline at one of its ends, possibly a read error. The chain couples TRBV7-9 to TRBJ1-1; the D gene is possibly TRBD1 (5 bases). Per the germline V gene, CDR1 is SEHNR and CDR2 is FQNEAQ (reference sequence). This CDR3 comprises 14 residues. Here the CDR3 reads CAGERGRWNTEAFF. In DNA form, the CDR3 reads TGTGCCGGGGAACGGGGGAGGTGGAACACTGAGGCTTTCTTT.

This sequence joins TRBV7-9 and TRBJ2-6, with 9 nucleotides matching TRBD1. Germline V lookup: CDR1 SEHNR, CDR2 FQNEAQ (reference sequence). The J segment lost 0 bases and the V segment lost 5 bases, leaving 11 bases of the junction unmatched. The CDR3 has 19 amino acids. In nucleotides, the CDR3 is TGTGCCAGCAGCCCGCTACAGGGGGCCCCGACCTCTGGGGCCAACGTCCTGACTTTC. This sequence encodes CASSPLQGAPTSGANVLTF.

V and J are TRBV2 and TRBJ2-1, with 7 positions matching TRBD2. Trimming took 1 base from V and 8 from J; bases not matched to a gene: 5. Germline lookup yields CDR1 SNHLY and CDR2 FYNNEI. The CDR3 is 14 residues long. CDR3 bases: TGTGCCAGCAGTGAAGTGGTGACTAGCCATGAGCAGTTCTTC. Translating gives CASSEVVTSHEQFF.

J is TRBJ2-7 and V is TRBV21-1; the table gives TRBD2 as D, unverified against the DNA. TRBV21-1 is termed a pseudogene. CDR3 length: 13 amino acids. The CDR3 DNA reads TGTGCCACCACTACGAGGGACTCCTACGAGCAGTACTTC. Its translation is CATTTRDSYEQYF.

This clone occurred a few times. The sample carries other DNA sequences with the same CDR3. The chain employs TRBV5-1 and TRBJ2-3; the match to TRBD2 covers 12 bases. Trimming cost V 0 bases and J 4 bases; bases outside gene matches: 9. CDR3 size: 18 residues. Germline V gene sequence: CDR1 SGHRS, CDR2 YFSETQ. DNA for the CDR3: TGCGCCAGCAGCTTGGGACTAGCGGGAGTTAGGTCGGCAGATACGCAGTATTTT. Translating gives CASSLGLAGVRSADTQYF. Drawing the rest from reference TRBV5-1 and TRBJ2-3, the complete variable domain is KAGVTQTPRYLIKTRGQQVTLSCSPISGHRSVSWYQQTPGQGLQFLFEYFSETQRNKGNFPGRFSGRQFSNSRSEMNVSTLELGDSALYLCASSLGLAGVRSADTQYFGPGTRLTVL.

The chain has TRBV5-1 and TRBJ2-5, with D possibly being TRBD1 or TRBD2 (5 bases each). V dropped 4 bases and J dropped 3 bases, with 13 bases sitting between them. There are 14 residues in the CDR3. The V gene's germline CDR1 is SGHRS and CDR2 YFSETQ. The CDR3 DNA follows: TGCGCCAGCAGCCCCCGGGACCCGAAAGAGACCCAGTACTTC. The encoded protein is CASSPRDPKETQYF.

This clone was recorded a few times. The rearrangement links TRBV6-4 to TRBJ1-1; D perhaps matches TRBD1 (5 bases). Germline CDR1 MRHNA, CDR2 SNTAGT. The V end lost 4 bases, the J end lost 11 bases, and 17 bases lay between the germline ends. The CDR3 sequence is 13 residues long. The CDR3 nucleotides read TGTGCCAGCAGTGCCGAGGCAGGGAGCGATGCTTTCTTT. This sequence encodes CASSAEAGSDAFF.

This clone was counted between two and nine times. The J gene is TRBJ1-4, the V gene TRBV6-4, with 8 bases identical to TRBD1. V shed 8 bases and J 12 bases; nucleotides not matched to a gene: 8. This CDR3 region has 12 residues. Per the germline V gene, CDR1 is MRHNA and CDR2 is SNTAGT. CDR3 in amino acids: CASGRDRLELFF. CDR3 coding DNA: TGTGCCAGCGGCCGGGACAGGCTGGAACTGTTTTTT.

The V call is TRBV7-6, the J call TRBJ2-1; D may be TRBD1 or TRBD2 (5 bases each). V lost 4 bases, J lost 2 bases, and 18 bases lay in between. This CDR3 has 17 amino acids. The germline V gene has CDR1 SGHVS and CDR2 FNYEAQ. CDR3: CASSSFEGERTYNEQFF. CDR3 coding DNA: TGTGCCAGCAGCTCCTTTGAAGGGGAGAGGACCTACAATGAGCAGTTCTTC.

V gene TRBV27 combines with J gene TRBJ2-1, with 9 bases matching TRBD2. V was clipped by 2 bases and J by 6 bases; unmatched bases: 17. CDR3 length equals 19 residues. Germline CDR1 MNHEY, CDR2 SMNVEV (reference sequence). The CDR3 loop is CASSLRAGGTVGRVNEQFF. CDR3 sequence (DNA): TGTGCCAGCAGTTTAAGGGCGGGAGGGACGGTCGGCCGGGTCAATGAGCAGTTCTTC.

The rearrangement links TRBV7-2 to TRBJ2-3; TRBD2 aligns across 11 bases. The germline V gene encodes CDR1 SGHTA and CDR2 FQGNSA. V lost 5 bases and J lost 9; bases outside the gene matches: 10. The CDR3 is 15 residues long. This chain's CDR3 is CASSQTSGIGWTQYF. Written as DNA, the CDR3 is TGTGCCAGCAGCCAGACTAGCGGGATTGGGTGGACGCAGTATTTT.